This T cell receptor (beta chain) is from a study of OX40 agonist ivuxolimab in advanced cancers. The method was immunoSEQ multiplex PCR; TCRdb's version includes in-frame clones alone and lacks a portion of them. The sample records about 54,000 clones, 80% to 95% being singletons. This material consisted of CD4+ or CD8+ T cells sorted from blood, taken in a trial of the OX40 agonist ivuxolimab. The receptor was derived from an adult with an advanced solid tumor such as melanoma, head and neck, liver or kidney cancer.

The chain's CDR3 is CASGENPRPITEAFF. CDR3 bases: TGTGCCAGCGGGGAAAACCCTCGACCGATCACTGAAGCTTTCTTT. V usage is TRBV2 and J usage is TRBJ1-1; no firm D call. V was pared by 8 bases and J by 4 bases, with 20 bases between. The length of the CDR3 is 15 residues. CDR1 and CDR2 from the germline V gene are SNHLY and FYNNEI.